Detailed here is one T cell receptor beta chain. The sample comes from a study of blood T cell repertoires in COVID-19. Study at large: COVID-19 samples from acute and convalescent phases originated in the United States, Italy and Spain. The analysed material was cDNA or gDNA that came from T cells, B-cell-depleted T cells, or PBMCs.

Per the germline V gene, CDR1 is SGHVS and CDR2 is FNYEAQ. CDR3 length: 16 amino acids. V shed 3 bases and J 2 bases; nucleotides not matched to a gene: 2. Sequenced by immunoSEQ multiplex PCR; TCRdb stores in-frame clones only, minus some. The sample comprises tens of thousands of clones, approximately 90% of which are singletons, and just under 9% rests with the top ten. Sample: peripheral blood. The receptor was derived from a man between 25 and 39 years old with active or convalescent COVID-19. The chain carries TRBV7-6 and TRBJ2-2, with 11 bases that match TRBD2. The CDR3 sequence: CASSFSGRVNTGELFF. The DNA for the CDR3 is TGTGCCAGCAGCTTTAGCGGGAGGGTTAACACCGGGGAGCTGTTTTTT. The whole variable domain, remainder taken from reference TRBV7-6 and TRBJ2-2, is GAGVSQSPRYKVTKRGQDVALRCDPISGHVSLYWYRQALGQGPEFLTYFNYEAQQDKSGLPNDRFSAERPEGSISTLTIQRTEQRDSAMYRCASSFSGRVNTGELFFGEGSRLTVL.